This T cell receptor beta chain was documented in a study of blood T cell repertoires in COVID-19. Looking at the study overall: Acute-phase and convalescent COVID-19 samples originated in the United States, Italy and Spain. The cDNA or gDNA used as material had been derived from T cells, B-cell-depleted T cells, or PBMCs.

Authors' analysis steps: Researchers report that nucleated cell counts were estimated from reference gene primer amplification. Libraries were prepared by immunoSEQ multiplex PCR; TCRdb keeps only in-frame clonotypes and omits some of them. D and trimming were read from the DNA, whereas the V and J calls and clone size are those reported in that table. The table lists 90,000 to 100,000 clones, 80% to 85% of them singletons, with around 2% in the top ten. The length of the CDR3 is 14 residues. The V end lost 1 base, the J end lost 2 bases, and 6 bases lay between the germline ends. Germline-derived CDR1 and CDR2 are SGHVS and FQNEAQ.

The chain has TRBV7-8 and TRBJ1-5; D uncertain. This receptor was obtained from a man between 65 and 85 years old with active or convalescent COVID-19. The source material was peripheral blood. The CDR3 region is CASSLGEGNQPQHF. For the CDR3, the DNA is TGTGCCAGCAGCTTAGGGGAGGGCAATCAGCCCCAGCATTTT.